This T cell receptor beta chain was recovered during a study of blood T cell repertoires in COVID-19. In its sample, this clone was seen once. Authors' methods: The authors estimated nucleated cell counts from reference gene primer amplification. The repertoire was sequenced with immunoSEQ multiplex PCR; TCRdb's copy has only in-frame clones and lacks some. V and J calls plus clone size are reproduced from that table; the DNA served to infer D and trimming. The sample consists of roughly 200,000 clones, 75% to 90% of them appearing once. The CDR3 is 16 amino acids. Germline V gene data show CDR1 as SGHVS and CDR2 as FQNEAQ. The V gene lost 1 base and the J gene lost 1 base, with 14 bases spanning the gap.

The specimen sequenced was peripheral blood. V gene TRBV7-8 combines with J gene TRBJ2-7; D is perhaps TRBD2 (7 bases). This TCR was sampled from a man in his forties with acute or convalescent COVID-19. The CDR3 spells CASSLGGRGNSYEQYF. CDR3 DNA: TGTGCCAGCAGCTTAGGTGGGAGGGGGAATTCCTACGAGCAGTACTTC. Supplemented by reference TRBV7-8 and TRBJ2-7, the full variable domain reads GAGVSQSPRYKVAKRGQDVALRCDPISGHVSLFWYQQALGQGPEFLTYFQNEAQLDKSGLPSDRFFAERPEGSVSTLKIQRTQQEDSAVYLCASSLGGRGNSYEQYFGPGTRLTVT.